This TCR beta chain was profiled in a study of technical replicates of blood from several donors. The germline gives CDR1 SEHNR, CDR2 FQNEAQ (reference sequence). The CDR3 is made up of 12 amino acids. Trimming at V came to 8 bases and at J to 4 bases, leaving 2 bases not matched to a gene. The data were produced by immunoSEQ multiplex PCR, yet TCRdb's version contains in-frame clones alone and is incomplete. The table includes about 100,000 clones, approximately 95% detected once. V and J are TRBV7-9 and TRBJ2-1, with 7 bases identical to TRBD2. The receptor's source is a human donor in good health. Sequenced sample: T cells isolated from PBMCs. CDR3 nucleotide sequence: TGTGCCAGCGGGACTACTTACAATGAGCAGTTCTTC. The encoded protein is CASGTTYNEQFF. The whole variable domain, filled in from reference TRBV7-9 and TRBJ2-1, reads DTGVSQNPRHKITKRGQNVTFRCDPISEHNRLYWYRQTLGQGPEFLTYFQNEAQLEKSRLLSDRFSAERPKGSFSTLEIQRTEQGDSAMYLCASGTTYNEQFFGPGTRLTVL.